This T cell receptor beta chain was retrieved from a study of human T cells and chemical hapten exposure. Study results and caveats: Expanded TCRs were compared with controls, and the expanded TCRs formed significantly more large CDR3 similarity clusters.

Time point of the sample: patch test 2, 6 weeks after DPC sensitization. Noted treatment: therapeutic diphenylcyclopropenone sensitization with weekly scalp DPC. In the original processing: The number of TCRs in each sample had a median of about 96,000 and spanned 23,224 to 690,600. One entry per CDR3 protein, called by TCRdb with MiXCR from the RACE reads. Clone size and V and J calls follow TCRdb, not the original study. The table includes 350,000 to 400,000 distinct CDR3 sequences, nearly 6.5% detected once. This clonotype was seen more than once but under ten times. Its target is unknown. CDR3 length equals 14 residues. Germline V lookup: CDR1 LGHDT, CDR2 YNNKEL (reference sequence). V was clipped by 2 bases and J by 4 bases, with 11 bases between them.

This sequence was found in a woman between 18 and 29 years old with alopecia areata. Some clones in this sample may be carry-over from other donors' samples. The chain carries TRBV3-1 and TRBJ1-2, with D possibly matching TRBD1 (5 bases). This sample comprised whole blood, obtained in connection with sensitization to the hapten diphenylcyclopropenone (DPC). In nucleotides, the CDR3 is TGTGCCAGCAGCCAACCCCCAGGGAGCTATGGCTACACCTTC. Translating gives CASSQPPGSYGYTF.